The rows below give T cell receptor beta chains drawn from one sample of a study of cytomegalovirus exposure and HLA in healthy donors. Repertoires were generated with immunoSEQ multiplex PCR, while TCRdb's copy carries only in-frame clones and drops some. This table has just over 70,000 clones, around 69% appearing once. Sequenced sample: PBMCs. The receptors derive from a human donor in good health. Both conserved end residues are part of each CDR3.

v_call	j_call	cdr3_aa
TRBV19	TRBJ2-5	CASSRDSQETQYF
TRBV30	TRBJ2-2	CAWSVTQRVNTGELFF
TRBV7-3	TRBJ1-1	CASSKQVNTEAFF
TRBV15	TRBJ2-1	CATSRVGRGAYNEQFF
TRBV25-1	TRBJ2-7	CASSAPVGTGRYYEQYF
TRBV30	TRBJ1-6	CALPGAALDSPLHF
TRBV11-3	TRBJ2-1	CASSLDGIAGGNEQFF
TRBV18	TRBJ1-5	CASSQQTGTDQPQHF
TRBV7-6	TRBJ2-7	CASSFQGSAEQYF
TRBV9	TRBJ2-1	CASSSRDSHNEQFF
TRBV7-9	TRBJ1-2	CASSLEAGDVYGYTF
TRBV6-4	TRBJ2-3	CASSEQGETDTQYF
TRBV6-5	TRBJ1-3	CASSSLRGPGNTIYF
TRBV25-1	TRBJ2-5	CASSETKPHQETQYF
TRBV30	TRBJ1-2	CAWTREFPYGYTF
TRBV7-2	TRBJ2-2	CASSLYGANTGELFF
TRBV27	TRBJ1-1	CASTRTGMNTEAFF
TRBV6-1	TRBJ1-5	CASSEAGGWDQPQHF
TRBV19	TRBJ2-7	CASSTLGGGLDEQYF
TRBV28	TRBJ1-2	CASSRGPRGMEGYTF
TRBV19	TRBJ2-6	CATSGEGRAGANVLTF
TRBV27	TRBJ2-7	CASSSRPFYEQYF
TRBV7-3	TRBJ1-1	CASNPGGPNTEAFF
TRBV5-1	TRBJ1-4	CASRLDRVANEKLFF
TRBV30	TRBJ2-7	CAWASSGSSREQYF
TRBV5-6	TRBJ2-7	CASSLDAGGSYEQYF
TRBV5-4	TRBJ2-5	CASSLSRGQETQYF
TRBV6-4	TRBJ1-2	CASSDSAEAYGYTF
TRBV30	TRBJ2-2	CALLAGGREAGELFF
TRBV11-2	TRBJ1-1	CASSSTLVEAFF
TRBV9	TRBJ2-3	CASSVGGIGTDTQYF
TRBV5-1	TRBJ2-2	CASSLDRENGELFF
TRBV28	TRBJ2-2	CASTSGRLPVGELFF
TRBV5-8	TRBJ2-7	CASSLRGQGFYEQYF
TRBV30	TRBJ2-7	CAWSVQGASYEQYF
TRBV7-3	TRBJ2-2	CASSLSGNNPPNTGELFF
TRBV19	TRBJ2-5	CASSRRYQETQYF
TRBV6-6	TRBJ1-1	CASSYAGNTEAFF
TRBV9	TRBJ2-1	CASSLQGSEQFF
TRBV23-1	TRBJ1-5	CASRQGNSNQPQHF
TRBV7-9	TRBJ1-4	CASSFWTGGNEKLFF
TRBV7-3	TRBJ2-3	CASSLRLVGLAENSTDTQYF
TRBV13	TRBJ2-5	CASSLPSQETQYF
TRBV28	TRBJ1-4	CASTDSQGLGEKLFF
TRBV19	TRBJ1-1	CASTRQGTNTEAFF
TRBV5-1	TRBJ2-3	CASSLRGGGTDTQYF